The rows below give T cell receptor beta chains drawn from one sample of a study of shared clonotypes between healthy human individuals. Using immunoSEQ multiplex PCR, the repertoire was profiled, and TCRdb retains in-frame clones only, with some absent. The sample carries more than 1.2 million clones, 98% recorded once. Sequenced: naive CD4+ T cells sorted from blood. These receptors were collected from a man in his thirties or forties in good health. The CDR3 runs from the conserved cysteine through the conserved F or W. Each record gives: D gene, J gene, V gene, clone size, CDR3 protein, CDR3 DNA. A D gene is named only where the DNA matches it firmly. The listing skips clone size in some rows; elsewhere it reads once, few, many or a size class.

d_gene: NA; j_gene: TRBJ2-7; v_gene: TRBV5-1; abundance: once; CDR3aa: CASSLDPPSLMTYEQYF; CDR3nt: TGCGCCAGCAGCTTGGACCCACCTAGCCTCATGACCTACGAGCAGTACTTC
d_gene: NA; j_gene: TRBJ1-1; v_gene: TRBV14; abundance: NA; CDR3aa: CASSQANRDRSEAFF; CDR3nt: TGTGCCAGCAGCCAAGCGAACAGGGATCGGTCTGAAGCTTTCTTT
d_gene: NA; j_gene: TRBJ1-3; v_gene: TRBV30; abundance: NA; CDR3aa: CAWSVTLYSGNTIYF; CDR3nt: TGTGCCTGGAGTGTAACACTTTACTCTGGAAACACCATATATTTT
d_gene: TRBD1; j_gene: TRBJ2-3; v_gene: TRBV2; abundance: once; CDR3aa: CANTGTANIFTDTQYF; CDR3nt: TGTGCCAACACCGGGACAGCTAATATTTTCACAGATACGCAGTATTTT
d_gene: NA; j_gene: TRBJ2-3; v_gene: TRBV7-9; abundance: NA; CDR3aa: CASSLGTRQILPDTQYF; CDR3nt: TGTGCCAGCAGCTTAGGGACGAGGCAAATCCTCCCAGATACGCAGTATTTT
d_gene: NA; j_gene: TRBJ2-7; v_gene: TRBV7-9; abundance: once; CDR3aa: CASSLGGFF; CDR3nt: TGTGCCAGCAGCCTCGGTGGCTTCTTC
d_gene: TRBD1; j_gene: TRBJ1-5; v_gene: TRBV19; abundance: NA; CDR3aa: CASSTRGQGVDIQPQHF; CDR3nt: TGTGCCAGTAGTACTCGAGGACAGGGGGTGGATATTCAGCCCCAGCATTTT
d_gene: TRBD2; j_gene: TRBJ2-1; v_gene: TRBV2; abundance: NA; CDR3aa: CASSVTSGREGNEQFF; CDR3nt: TGTGCCAGCAGTGTGACTAGCGGGAGAGAGGGGAATGAGCAGTTCTTC
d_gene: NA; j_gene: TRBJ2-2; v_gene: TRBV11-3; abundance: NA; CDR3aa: CASSSGTYTGELFF; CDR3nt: TGTGCCAGCAGCTCCGGGACCTACACCGGGGAGCTGTTTTTT
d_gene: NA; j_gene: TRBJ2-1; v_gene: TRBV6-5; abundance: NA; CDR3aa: CASSLGGAAYNEQFF; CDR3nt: TGTGCCAGCAGTTTAGGGGGGGCGGCCTACAATGAGCAGTTCTTC
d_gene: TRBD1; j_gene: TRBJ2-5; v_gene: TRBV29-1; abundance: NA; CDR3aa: CSAKGQAGTQYF; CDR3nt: TGCAGCGCAAAGGGACAGGCGGGGACCCAGTACTTC
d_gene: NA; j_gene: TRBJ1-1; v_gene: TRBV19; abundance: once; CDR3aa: CASRPRRGEVTEAFF; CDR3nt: TGTGCCAGTAGGCCCCGACGGGGTGAGGTCACTGAAGCTTTCTTT
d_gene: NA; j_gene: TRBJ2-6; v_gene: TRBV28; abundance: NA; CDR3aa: CASSLHGANVLTF; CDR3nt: TGTGCCAGCAGTTTGCACGGAGCCAACGTCCTGACTTTC
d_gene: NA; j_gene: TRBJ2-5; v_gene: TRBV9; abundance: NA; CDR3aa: CASATGPYQETQYF; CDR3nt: TGTGCCAGCGCAACGGGACCGTACCAAGAGACCCAGTACTTC
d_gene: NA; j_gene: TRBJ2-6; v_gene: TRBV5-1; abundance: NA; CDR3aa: CASSLTGANVLTF; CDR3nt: TGCGCCAGCAGCTTGACTGGGGCCAACGTCCTGACTTTC
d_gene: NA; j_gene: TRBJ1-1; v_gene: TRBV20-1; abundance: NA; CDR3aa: CSAGEGAEAFF; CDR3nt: TGCAGTGCTGGGGAGGGCGCTGAAGCTTTCTTT
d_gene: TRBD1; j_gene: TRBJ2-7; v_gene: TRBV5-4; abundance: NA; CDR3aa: CASSLRTGRGEQYF; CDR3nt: TGTGCCAGCAGCTTACGGACAGGGAGAGGCGAGCAGTACTTC
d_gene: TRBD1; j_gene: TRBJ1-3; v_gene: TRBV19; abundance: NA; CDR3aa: CASRTGVSSGNTIYF; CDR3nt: TGTGCCAGCAGGACAGGGGTCAGCTCTGGAAACACCATATATTTT
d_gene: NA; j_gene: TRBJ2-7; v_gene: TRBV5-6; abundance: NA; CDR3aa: CASSSGDGRLYEQYF; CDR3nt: TGTGCCAGCAGCTCCGGAGACGGACGGCTATACGAGCAGTACTTC
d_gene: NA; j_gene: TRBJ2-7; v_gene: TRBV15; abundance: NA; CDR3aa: CATSTIYEQYF; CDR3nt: TGTGCCACCAGCACAATCTACGAGCAGTACTTC
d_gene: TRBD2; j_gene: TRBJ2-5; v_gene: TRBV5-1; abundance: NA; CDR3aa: CASSMTSGAAWETQYF; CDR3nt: TGCGCCAGCAGCATGACTAGCGGGGCCGCCTGGGAGACCCAGTACTTC
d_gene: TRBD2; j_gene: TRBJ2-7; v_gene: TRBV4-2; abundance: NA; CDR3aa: CASSDSSGRNNEQYF; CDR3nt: TGTGCCAGCAGCGACTCTAGCGGGAGGAACAACGAGCAGTACTTC
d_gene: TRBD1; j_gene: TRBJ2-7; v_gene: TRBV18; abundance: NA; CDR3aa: CASSPLPGQTSYEQYF; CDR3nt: TGTGCCAGCTCTCCTCTACCGGGACAGACCTCCTACGAGCAGTACTTC
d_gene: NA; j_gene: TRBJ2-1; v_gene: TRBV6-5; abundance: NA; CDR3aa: CASSYSSGPYNEQFF; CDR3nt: TGTGCCAGCAGTTACTCGAGCGGACCCTACAATGAGCAGTTCTTC
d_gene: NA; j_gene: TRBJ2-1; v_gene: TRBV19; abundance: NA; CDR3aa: CASSIRPIGGNEQFF; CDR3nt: TGTGCCAGTAGTATCCGCCCTATCGGTGGTAATGAGCAGTTCTTC
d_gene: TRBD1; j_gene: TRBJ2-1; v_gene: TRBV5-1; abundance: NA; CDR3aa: CASSLGTGGRGDEQFF; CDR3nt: TGCGCCAGCAGCTTAGGGACAGGGGGCAGAGGGGATGAGCAGTTCTTC
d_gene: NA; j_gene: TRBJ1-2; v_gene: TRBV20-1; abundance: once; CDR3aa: CSAREATVYTF; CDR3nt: TGCAGTGCTAGAGAGGCGACGGTCTACACCTTC
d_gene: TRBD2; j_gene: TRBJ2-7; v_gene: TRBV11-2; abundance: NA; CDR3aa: CASSLASGGTYEQYF; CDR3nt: TGTGCCAGCAGCTTAGCTAGCGGGGGGACCTACGAGCAGTACTTC
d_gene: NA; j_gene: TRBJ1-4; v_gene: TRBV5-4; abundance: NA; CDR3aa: CASSPGGVGEKLFF; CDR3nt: TGTGCCAGCAGCCCGGGAGGGGTGGGAGAAAAACTGTTTTTT
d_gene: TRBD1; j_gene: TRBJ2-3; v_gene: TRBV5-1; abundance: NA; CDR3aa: CASKGAGRSTDTQYF; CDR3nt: TGCGCCAGCAAGGGGGCCGGACGAAGCACAGATACGCAGTATTTT
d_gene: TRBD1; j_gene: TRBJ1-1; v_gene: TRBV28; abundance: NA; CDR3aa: CASSYTGENTEAFF; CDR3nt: TGTGCCAGCAGTTACACAGGGGAGAACACTGAAGCTTTCTTT
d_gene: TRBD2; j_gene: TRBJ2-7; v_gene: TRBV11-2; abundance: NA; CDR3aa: CASSSRPEVAGVYEQYF; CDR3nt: TGTGCCAGCAGCTCGCGACCTGAAGTAGCGGGAGTCTACGAGCAGTACTTC
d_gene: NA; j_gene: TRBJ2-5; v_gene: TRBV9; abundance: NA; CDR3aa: CASSVGSTTETQYF; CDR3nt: TGTGCCAGCAGCGTAGGTTCTACTACAGAGACCCAGTACTTC
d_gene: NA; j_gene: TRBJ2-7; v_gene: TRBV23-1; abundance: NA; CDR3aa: CASSQRSRRVTYEQYF; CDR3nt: TGCGCCAGCAGTCAAAGGAGTCGGCGGGTGACCTACGAGCAGTACTTC
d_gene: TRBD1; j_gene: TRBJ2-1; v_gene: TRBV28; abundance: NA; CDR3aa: CANSGTADNEQFF; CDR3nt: TGTGCCAACTCCGGGACAGCCGACAATGAGCAGTTCTTC
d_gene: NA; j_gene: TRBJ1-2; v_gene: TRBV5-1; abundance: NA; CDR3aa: CASSFEDRVLYTF; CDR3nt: TGCGCCAGCAGCTTCGAAGACCGGGTTCTCTACACCTTC
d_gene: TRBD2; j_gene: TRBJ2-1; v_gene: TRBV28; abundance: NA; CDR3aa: CATLGAGGMVEQFF; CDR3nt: TGTGCCACCCTGGGTGCGGGAGGCATGGTTGAGCAGTTCTTC
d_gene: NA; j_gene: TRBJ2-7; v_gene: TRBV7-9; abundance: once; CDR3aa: CASSLGRGLGEQYF; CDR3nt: TGTGCCAGCAGCTTAGGAAGGGGACTGGGCGAGCAGTACTTC
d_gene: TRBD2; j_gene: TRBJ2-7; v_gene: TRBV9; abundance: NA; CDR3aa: CASSEGLAALEQYF; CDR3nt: TGTGCCAGCAGCGAGGGACTAGCAGCCTTAGAGCAGTACTTC
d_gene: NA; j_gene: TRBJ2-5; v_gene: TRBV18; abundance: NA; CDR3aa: CASSPLGDQETQYF; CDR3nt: TGTGCCAGCTCACCACTGGGCGACCAAGAGACCCAGTACTTC
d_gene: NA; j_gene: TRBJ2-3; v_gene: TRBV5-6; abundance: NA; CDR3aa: CASTLLAGDTQYF; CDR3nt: TGTGCCAGCACCTTGCTGGCTGGAGATACGCAGTATTTT
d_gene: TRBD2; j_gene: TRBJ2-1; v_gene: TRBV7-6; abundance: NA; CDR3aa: CASSRSGSGIRGQFF; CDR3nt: TGTGCCAGCAGCCGTAGCGGGAGTGGAATTCGGGGGCAGTTCTTC
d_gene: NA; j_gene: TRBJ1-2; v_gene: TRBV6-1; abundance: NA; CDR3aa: CASTGGGVPRYTF; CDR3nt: TGTGCCAGCACCGGTGGGGGGGTCCCTCGGTACACCTTC